Listed below are T cell receptor beta chains from one sample, sequenced in a study of breast tumors, draining lymph nodes, adjacent tissues. MiXCR, run by TCRdb on the multiplex PCR reads, gives a single entry per CDR3 protein. The sample shows about 130,000 distinct CDR3 sequences, just under 20% of them seen only once. The sequenced material came from axillary lymph node tissue. These receptors all stem from a female donor with breast cancer. Some clones in this sample may be carry-over from other donors' samples. CDR3s include the opening cysteine and the closing phenylalanine or tryptophan. The D gene is left open where the match is weak. Size is stated for part of the rows, as once, few or many counts, or as a class when the clone is expanded.

TRBV20-1	NA	TRBJ2-7	many	CSARADRDRTGRPYEQYF	TGCAGTGCTAGAGCGGACAGAGACCGGACCGGGAGGCCCTACGAGCAGTACTTC
TRBV5-6	NA	TRBJ1-2	many	CASSFLSAGIDGYTF	TGTGCCAGCAGCTTTTTATCGGCAGGGATAGATGGCTACACCTTC
TRBV11-2	NA	TRBJ1-2	many	CASSLGVGGVGGYTF	TGTGCCAGCAGCTTAGGGGTCGGGGGGGTTGGAGGCTACACCTTC
TRBV10-3	TRBD2	TRBJ2-1	many	CAITKRGTYNEQFF	TGTGCCATCACAAAGCGGGGCACTTACAATGAGCAGTTCTTC
TRBV7-9	TRBD1	TRBJ1-4	many	CASSPNAGQGGNEKLFF	TGTGCCAGCAGCCCGAACGCCGGACAGGGAGGGAATGAAAAACTGTTTTTT
TRBV6-5	TRBD1	TRBJ2-7	NA	CASSYRLSGQATPYEQYF	TGTGCCAGCAGTTACAGATTATCGGGACAGGCGACTCCCTACGAGCAGTACTTC
TRBV4-2	NA	TRBJ2-7	many	CASSQSGVQGGPENEQYF	TGTGCCAGCAGCCAATCGGGTGTCCAGGGGGGACCAGAAAACGAGCAGTACTTC
TRBV6-1	NA	TRBJ1-2	many	CASSDSQGQGYTF	TGTGCCAGCAGTGACAGTCAGGGCCAAGGCTACACCTTC
TRBV27	NA	TRBJ2-7	NA	CASSFRGVDEQYF	TGTGCCAGCAGTTTCCGTGGTGTGGATGAGCAGTACTTC
TRBV10-2	NA	TRBJ1-1	NA	CASSEMEGEAFF	TGCGCCAGCAGTGAGATGGAGGGGGAAGCTTTCTTT
TRBV4-1	NA	TRBJ2-1	many	CASSQERGEGNEQFF	TGCGCCAGCAGCCAAGAGAGGGGCGAGGGGAATGAGCAGTTCTTC
TRBV5-8	NA	TRBJ2-5	NA	CASTTGTDRETQYF	TGCGCCAGCACTACCGGAACGGACAGAGAGACCCAGTACTTC
TRBV12-5	TRBD2	TRBJ2-5	many	CASAHAGTRETQYF	TGTGCTAGCGCACACGCCGGGACTAGAGAGACCCAGTACTTC
TRBV20-1	NA	TRBJ2-3	many	CSANPPGTDTQYF	TGCAGTGCCAACCCGCCCGGCACAGATACGCAGTATTTT
TRBV2	NA	TRBJ1-4	many	CASESGTRNEKLFF	TGTGCCAGCGAATCCGGGACAAGAAATGAAAAACTGTTTTTT
TRBV7-2	TRBD2	TRBJ2-5	many	CASTPSGGQETQYF	TGTGCCAGCACCCCTAGCGGAGGGCAAGAGACCCAGTACTTC
TRBV4-1	TRBD2	TRBJ2-1	many	CASSPPTGGTSGYREQFF	TGCGCCAGCAGCCCCCCCACCGGCGGGACTAGTGGTTATCGCGAGCAGTTCTTC
TRBV2	NA	TRBJ2-5	NA	CASSVGGPETQYF	TGTGCCAGCAGTGTCGGGGGGCCAGAGACCCAGTACTTC
TRBV10-3	NA	TRBJ2-5	many	CAIGVRERQKETQYF	TGTGCCATCGGGGTTCGCGAGCGCCAAAAAGAGACCCAGTACTTC
TRBV5-1	NA	TRBJ1-3	NA	CASSPGSGLSGNTVYF	TGCGCCAGCAGCCCGGGGTCGGGCCTCTCTGGAAACACCGTATATTTT
TRBV19	NA	TRBJ1-2	NA	CASSISGTGRDYGYTF	TGTGCCAGTAGTATCAGTGGAACAGGGAGGGACTATGGCTACACCTTC
TRBV3-1	NA	TRBJ2-7	many	CASSHSSQVWEEQYF	TGTGCCAGCAGCCACTCTTCTCAGGTCTGGGAGGAGCAGTACTTC
TRBV10-3	TRBD1	TRBJ1-6	many	CAISAAGTENSPLHF	TGTGCCATCAGCGCCGCCGGGACAGAGAATTCACCCCTCCACTTT
TRBV5-1	TRBD1	TRBJ2-7	many	CASSEKTGNLDEQYF	TGCGCCAGCAGCGAAAAGACAGGGAACTTGGACGAGCAGTACTTC
TRBV28	NA	TRBJ2-2	many	CASSQQYGELFF	TGTGCCAGCAGTCAACAGTACGGGGAGCTGTTTTTT
TRBV12-3/TRBV12-4	NA	TRBJ1-4	many	CASNSPGQPNEKLFF	TGTGCCAGCAATTCTCCCGGACAGCCAAATGAAAAACTGTTTTTT
TRBV5-8	NA	TRBJ2-3	many	CASSSYSGVLDTQYF	TGTGCCAGCAGCTCTTACTCAGGGGTTCTAGATACGCAGTATTTT
TRBV5-1	NA	TRBJ2-1	many	CASSRQSSYNEQFF	TGCGCCAGCAGCCGACAGAGCTCCTACAATGAGCAGTTCTTC